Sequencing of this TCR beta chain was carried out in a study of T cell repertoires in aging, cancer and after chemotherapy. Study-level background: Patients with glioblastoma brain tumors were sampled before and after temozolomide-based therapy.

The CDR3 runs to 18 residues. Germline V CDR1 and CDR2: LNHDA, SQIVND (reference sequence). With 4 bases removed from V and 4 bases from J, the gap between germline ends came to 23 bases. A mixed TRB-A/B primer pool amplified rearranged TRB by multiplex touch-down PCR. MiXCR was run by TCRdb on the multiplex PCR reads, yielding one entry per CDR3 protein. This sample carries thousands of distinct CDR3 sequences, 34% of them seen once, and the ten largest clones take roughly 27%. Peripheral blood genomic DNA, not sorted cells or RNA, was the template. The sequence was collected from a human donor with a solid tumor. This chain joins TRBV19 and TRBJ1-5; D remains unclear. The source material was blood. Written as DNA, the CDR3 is TGTGCCAGTAGTACATTCCTACGATCTGACGGATCGAATCAGCCCCAGCATTTT. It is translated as CASSTFLRSDGSNQPQHF.